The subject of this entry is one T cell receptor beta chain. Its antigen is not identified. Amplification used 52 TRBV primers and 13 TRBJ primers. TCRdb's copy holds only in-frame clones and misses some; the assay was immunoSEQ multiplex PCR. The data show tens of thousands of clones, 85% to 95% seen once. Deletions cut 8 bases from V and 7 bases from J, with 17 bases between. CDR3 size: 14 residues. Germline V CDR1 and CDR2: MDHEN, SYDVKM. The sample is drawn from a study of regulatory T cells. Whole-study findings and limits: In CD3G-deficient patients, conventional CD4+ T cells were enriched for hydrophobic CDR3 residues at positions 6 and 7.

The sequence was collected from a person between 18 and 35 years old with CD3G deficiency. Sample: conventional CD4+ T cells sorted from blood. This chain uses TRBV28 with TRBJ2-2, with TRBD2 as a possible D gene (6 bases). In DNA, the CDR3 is TGTGCCAGCGGTCGGAGGGCCGGTATCGGGGAGCTGTTTTTT. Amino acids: CASGRRAGIGELFF.